What follows are 23 T cell receptor beta chains derived from one specimen sequenced in a study of Graves' ophthalmopathy and Graves' hyperthyroidism. Using RNA transcripts, the TCR beta CDR3 regions were amplified. First-round RT-PCR employed HTBI primers, with a second-round multiplex PCR after it. Each CDR3 protein gets one entry after TCRdb re-called the multiplex PCR reads with MiXCR. The sample records about 480,000 distinct CDR3 sequences, around 15% being singletons. The sample was blood. These receptors originate from a woman under 40 with Graves' ophthalmopathy.

This clonotype has ten or more counts. The V call is TRBV7-9, the J call TRBJ2-6; D not certain. Germline loops: CDR1 SEHNR, CDR2 FQNEAQ (reference sequence). The CDR3 has 14 amino acids. V was cut by 5 bases and J by 0 bases, with 5 bases left in between. The CDR3 sequence is CASSVSSGANVLTF. The CDR3 nucleotides are TGTGCCAGCAGCGTAAGCTCTGGGGCCAACGTCCTGACTTTC. Based on the CDR3 plus reference TRBV7-9 and TRBJ2-6, the full variable domain is DTGVSQNPRHKITKRGQNVTFRCDPISEHNRLYWYRQTLGQGPEFLTYFQNEAQLEKSRLLSDRFSAERPKGSFSTLEIQRTEQGDSAMYLCASSVSSGANVLTFGAGSRLTVL.

This clonotype was seen many times. The chain joins TRBV9 to TRBJ2-2, with D tentatively TRBD2 (6 bases). The V and J ends lost 6 bases and 7 bases respectively, with 13 bases between them. From germline, CDR1 is SGDLS and CDR2 YYNGEE. The CDR3 is 13 residues long. CDR3 in DNA: TGTGCCAGCACTCCCACTAGCTTCGGGGAGCTGTTTTTT. This translates into CASTPTSFGELFF.

The chain joins TRBV4-1 to TRBJ1-5; D call uncertain. The CDR3 sequence is 14 residues long. V gave up 1 base and J gave up 1 base, with 5 bases separating them. Germline loops: CDR1 MGHRA, CDR2 YSYEKL. The CDR3 DNA reads TGCGCCAGCAGCCAAGCCCTCAGCAATCAGCCCCAGCATTTT. As protein: CASSQALSNQPQHF.

On this clonotype itself: A much larger clone differs from this one at a single base, so this may be a read error. This chain links TRBV29-1 with TRBJ1-5; tentative D call: TRBD1 (6 bases). CDR3 length equals 15 residues. V gave up 4 bases and J gave up 5 bases, with 18 bases separating them. The germline V gene has CDR1 SQVTM and CDR2 ANQGSEA. CDR3 nucleotide sequence: TGCAGCGTTGTGGGGGGGGCTGGGGTCGATCAGCCCCAGCATTTT. This translates into CSVVGGAGVDQPQHF.

The CDR3 region is CASSQKTSGGGETQYF. The CDR3, as DNA: TGTGCCAGCAGCCAAAAGACTAGCGGGGGGGGAGAGACCCAGTACTTC. The chain has TRBV3-1 and TRBJ2-5; TRBD2 aligns across 14 bases. With 2 bases clipped from V and 4 bases from J, the junction kept 3 bases outside the gene matches. The germline V gene has CDR1 LGHDT and CDR2 YNNKEL (reference sequence). The CDR3 is 16 residues long.

This clonotype was counted many times. The rearrangement links TRBV12-5 to TRBJ1-2; 7 bases map to TRBD1. Trimming at V came to 0 bases and at J to 3 bases, leaving 7 bases not matched to a gene. This CDR3 is built from 16 residues. Germline assignment: CDR1 LGHNT and CDR2 FRNRAP. The DNA for the CDR3 is TGTGCTAGTGGTTTGGTGAAGGGGGCCCGGTACTATGGCTACACCTTC. Residues: CASGLVKGARYYGYTF. The entire variable domain, with the rest obtained from reference TRBV12-5 and TRBJ1-2, is as follows: DARVTQTPRHKVTEMGQEVTMRCQPILGHNTVFWYRQTMMQGLELLAYFRNRAPLDDSGMPKDRFSAEMPDATLATLKIQPSEPRDSAVYFCASGLVKGARYYGYTFGSGTRLTVV.

The gene calls are TRBV30 and TRBJ2-7; D is undetermined. Trimming took off 0 bases at V and 2 bases at J, with 11 bases between the two ends. The CDR3 has 14 residues. Germline loops: CDR1 GTSNPN, CDR2 SVGIG (reference sequence). The CDR3, as DNA: TGTGCCTGGAGTGTACGTATTCCCCCCTACGAGCAGTACTTC. Its translation: CAWSVRIPPYEQYF.

The J gene is TRBJ2-7, the V gene TRBV12-3 or TRBV12-4, with 10 positions matching TRBD1. The V and J ends lost 6 bases and 5 bases, in that order; junction bases with no gene match: 7. The CDR3 contains 14 residues. CDR3 nucleotide sequence: TGTGCCAGCAGCCACGGACAGGGGGGGGACGAGCAGTACTTC. Its translation: CASSHGQGGDEQYF.

There are many counts of this clonotype. This sequence joins TRBV12-3 or TRBV12-4 and TRBJ1-2; no clear D gene. The V and J ends lost 5 bases and 8 bases respectively, with 12 bases between them. This CDR3 comprises 12 residues. The chain's CDR3 is CASSNTRRGYTF. The CDR3, as DNA: TGTGCCAGCAGTAATACCAGGAGAGGCTACACCTTC.

As for this clonotype: A read error may be the cause here, since a much bigger clone is one base away. The chain carries TRBV28 and TRBJ2-6, with D possibly matching TRBD2 (5 bases). CDR3 size: 15 residues. Germline CDR1 and CDR2: MDHEN and SYDVKM. CDR3 in amino acids: CASRPRGSGVNVLTF. CDR3 coding DNA: TGTGCCAGCAGGCCCCGGGGATCTGGGGTCAACGTCCTGACTTTC.

The chain couples TRBV27 to TRBJ2-5; no firm D call. V was shortened by 6 bases and J by 7 bases, with 18 bases between the two germline ends. Germline V gives CDR1 MNHEY, CDR2 SMNVEV (reference sequence). The CDR3 consists of 14 residues. The CDR3 region is CASSLLAQYGTQYF. The CDR3 DNA sequence: TGTGCCAGCAGCTTACTCGCACAGTACGGGACCCAGTACTTC.

This clonotype was observed at least ten times. V is TRBV27 and J is TRBJ2-7, with 8 bases aligning to TRBD1. Unmatched junction bases numbered 8, after V lost 6 bases and J lost 4 bases. Germline CDR1 is MNHEY and CDR2 is SMNVEV (reference sequence). The CDR3 has 14 residues. The CDR3 bases are TGTGCCAGCAGCCCAGGGGGCATATTGTACGAGCAGTACTTC. This gives the protein CASSPGGILYEQYF.

This clonotype has a count of ten or more. The chain has TRBV6-8 and TRBJ2-2; 9 bases are a match to TRBD2. Unmatched junction bases numbered 18, after V lost 7 bases and J lost 12 bases. The CDR3 is 16 amino acids. The V gene's germline CDR1 is MNHGY and CDR2 SAAAGT. The CDR3 sequence: CASTQRRGGNSPQLFF. CDR3 coding DNA: TGTGCCAGCACCCAGAGGCGGGGGGGCAATTCGCCTCAGCTGTTTTTT.

In its sample, this clonotype was seen many times. The chain links TRBV30 to TRBJ2-7; D is possibly TRBD2 (5 bases). V was cut by 5 bases and J by 7 bases, with 12 bases left in between. There are 11 residues in the CDR3. Germline CDR1 is GTSNPN and CDR2 is SVGIG (reference sequence). CDR3 in DNA: TGTGCCTGGGCAACCAGGAGGGAGCAGTACTTC. Translation: CAWATRREQYF.

This clonotype has at least ten counts. The chain employs TRBV28 and TRBJ1-1; TRBD1 matches at 9 bases. V lost 5 bases to trimming and J lost 1 base; unmatched junction nucleotides: 5. The CDR3 is made up of 15 amino acids. CDR1 is MDHEN, CDR2 SYDVKM, per germline. The CDR3 loop is CASSTRTGENTEAFF. The CDR3, as DNA: TGTGCCAGCAGTACCCGGACAGGGGAGAACACTGAAGCTTTCTTT.

This clonotype was counted many times. The rearrangement joins TRBV6-5 to TRBJ1-1; 9 positions agree with TRBD1. The V gene's germline CDR1 is MNHEY and CDR2 SVGAGI. The CDR3 consists of 13 residues. The V and J ends lost 0 bases and 10 bases, in that order; junction bases with no gene match: 3. The CDR3 loop is CASSYSGTGRAFF. The CDR3 nucleotides are TGTGCCAGCAGTTACTCCGGGACAGGGAGAGCTTTCTTT.

At least ten counts were recorded for this clonotype. The chain has TRBV10-3 and TRBJ2-7; the D gene is possibly TRBD1 (5 bases). V dropped 4 bases and J dropped 3 bases, with 13 bases sitting between them. The CDR3 runs to 14 residues. Germline V lookup: CDR1 ENHRY, CDR2 SYGVKD. The CDR3 sequence is CAISGSDSYYEQYF. CDR3 coding DNA: TGTGCCATCAGTGGCTCCGACAGTTACTACGAGCAGTACTTC.

The table lists this clonotype with many counts. CDR3 sequence (DNA): TGTGCCAGCAGTGAAGGATCTAACTATGGCTACACCTTC. It translates to CASSEGSNYGYTF. The V and J genes are TRBV6-1 and TRBJ1-2, with no clear D. Germline CDR1 and CDR2: MNHNS and SASEGT. This CDR3 has 13 residues. V lost 1 base, J lost 0 bases, and 3 bases lay in between.

This clonotype was detected many times. V usage is TRBV9 and J usage is TRBJ2-5; D may be TRBD1 (5 bases). V lost 4 bases to trimming and J lost 4 bases, with 20 bases between them. CDR1 and CDR2 (germline): SGDLS, YYNGEE. The CDR3 loop spans 16 amino acids. The CDR3 reads CASSPPMGQGGETQYF. For the CDR3, the DNA is TGTGCCAGCAGCCCCCCAATGGGGCAGGGCGGAGAGACCCAGTACTTC.

This clonotype appeared many times. The chain is built from TRBV6-2 or TRBV6-3 and TRBJ2-6; 10 bases are shared with TRBD2. CDR3 length: 19 amino acids. V lost 2 bases and J lost 3; bases outside the gene matches: 10. Germline assignment: CDR1 MNHEY and CDR2 SVGEGT. CDR3 sequence reads: CASSYPGVGLAIGANVLTF. CDR3 coding DNA: TGTGCCAGCAGTTACCCGGGGGTGGGACTAGCGATTGGGGCCAACGTCCTGACTTTC.

This clonotype came up a few times. The chain uses TRBV12-3 or TRBV12-4 and TRBJ2-7; D may be TRBD1 (6 bases). V lost 4 bases and J 4 bases, leaving 14 bases between the germline ends. There are 14 residues in the CDR3. This CDR3 is CASSSFRGSYEQYF. The CDR3 DNA is TGTGCCAGCAGTTCCTTCAGGGGAAGTTACGAGCAGTACTTC.

The chain uses TRBV19 and TRBJ1-1; possibly TRBD1 for D (6 bases). CDR1 is LNHDA and CDR2 is SQIVND in the germline V gene (reference sequence). V shed 5 bases and J shed 1 base, with 17 bases lying between them. The CDR3 is 16 residues long. Here the CDR3 DNA reads TGTGCCAGTAGTCGGACAGCTGCACGGGGGAACACTGAAGCTTTCTTT. Its translation: CASSRTAARGNTEAFF.

A single count supports this clonotype. One base away lies a much larger clone, so this may be a sequencing read error. This sequence joins TRBV10-1 and TRBJ2-5; no clear D gene. The CDR3 is 12 residues long. Germline CDR1 WNHNN, CDR2 SYGVQD (reference sequence). CDR3 sequence: CASSEGLETKYF. CDR3 nucleotides: TGCGCCAGCAGTGAGGGGCTGGAGACCAAGTACTTC.